The subject of this entry is one T cell receptor beta chain. Its recognized antigen is unknown. The input lacks base qualities; no much larger clone sits a single base away. The donors were healthy, HIV-negative adults who had no recently reported acute infections or vaccinations. Every donor was a Caucasian adult living in Nashville, Tennessee, USA. CD4+ T cells were enriched through magnetic negative selection, after which naive cells were positively selected on CD45RA and the remaining negative fraction served as the memory subset. Blood was obtained by leukapheresis, after which PBMCs were separated by Ficoll-Histopaque density gradient centrifugation and cryopreserved in liquid nitrogen vapor phase. Analytical flow cytometry was used to check the purity and quantity of each magnetically sorted T cell population. Genomic DNA was isolated from each sorted fraction and quantified by UV absorbance on a Nanodrop 2000c.

Spanning cysteine to phenylalanine, the CDR3 consists of 14 amino acids. The CDR3 DNA has 42 bases and is translated from base 1. V and J are truncated by 8 bases and 0 bases respectively, leaving an intervening sequence of 12 bases. CDR1 and CDR2 are read off the germline V gene as SGHTS and YDEGEE. The data belong to a study of shared clonotypes between healthy human individuals (dated by TCRdb to 2018 to 2021). Notes on the research overall: The cohort included a few men and a couple of women between 18 and 49 years of age. For each donor, CD4 naive and CD4 memory were each run on three plates, CD8 naive on two plates, and CD8 memory on one plate. The study deeply sequenced blood TCR repertoires of roughly five healthy adults to estimate repertoire size and the extent of clonotype sharing between individuals. Different laboratories and diverse techniques were used to prepare libraries and sequence TCR repertoires, to increase sequencing depth and limit assay-specific biases. Per donor, leukapheresis produced somewhere between about 0.94 and 10 billion PBMCs. Study-wide findings and limitations: Naive subsets generally had larger estimated clonotype richness than memory subsets. When several donors were compared, the shared fraction of clonotypes was 5% to 6.5% for naive CD4, around 3.6% for naive CD8, 2% to 2.5% for memory CD4, and roughly 0.43% for memory CD8. Rarefaction of sorted-subset datasets indicated incomplete sequencing despite the large sequencing depth. Pairwise subsampling led to the expectation that sequencing depth would affect the degree of clonotype sharing among donors. The genetic and exposure-history diversity represented was limited by the small number of donors. Compared with non-shared clonotypes, the clonotypes found in all four sorted-subset donors had higher generation probabilities. Sampling was restricted to blood, and TCR repertoires in tissues likely differ from the TCR repertoires found in blood.

TCR CDR3 regions were amplified from genomic DNA by multiplex PCR using the deep immunoSEQ assay. For each cell subset, the extracted genomic DNA was distributed evenly across all wells of several immunoSEQ 96-well plates, and each plate served as one replicate. For sorted subsets, each replicate PCR was loaded with approximately 0.2 ug genomic DNA, equivalent to roughly 30,000 T cell genomes. Purified libraries were quantified with a Qubit 3.0 fluorometer, sized on a Bioanalyzer 2100, and re-quantified with the KAPA Library Quantification kit. Each immunoSEQ 96-well plate was sequenced on its own single-read 150-cycle Illumina NextSeq 550 flow cell. The original methods were these. Because the immunoSEQ output included only junctional sequences and no quality scores, the filtering could not be the same as the filtering used for full-length reads. Sequences were annotated with PyIR, a Python wrapper for IgBLAST v1.9, and V/J genes and CDR3 were assigned using IMGT germline references. Reads were filtered out if the reads had weak V/J assignments (E-value above 1e-6), no CDR3, stop codons, out-of-frame junctions, or ambiguous translated residues. V3J clonotypes were defined as sequences sharing an identical inferred V gene, J gene, and CDR3 amino acid sequence. To compute the percentage overlap between repertoires, the number of shared unique clonotypes was divided by the size of the smaller repertoire. Three approaches were used to assess repertoire richness: RTK rarefaction, the Chao1 estimator, and Recon v2.1 estimates of unobserved clonotypes. Generation probabilities were computed with OLGA for all TCRbeta clonotypes obtained by the gDNA method from four donors. Sourced from immuneACCESS, this table was stored by TCRdb with only in-frame sequences that have V and J called. A share of the clones is absent; for the studies checked, an unresolved V gene accounts for under half, and the remainder has no known explanation. That table gives V, J and clone size, and the DNA gave D and trimming. Recorded for this sample are 2 million to 2.5 million clones; 80% to 95% of them occurred a single time. The ten largest make up about 0.37% of the sample.

The rearrangement combines TRBV5-8 with TRBJ1-3, with no D gene named confidently. The receptor was isolated from a man younger than 35 in good health. Some clones in this sample may be carry-over from other donors' samples. Sequenced input: naive CD4+ T cells from PBMCs. The cell subset or site label here, explained by the study, means: CD45RA+ positively selected. The CDR3 reads as follows: CASRLDLSGNTIYF. The sequenced DNA is TGTGCCAGTAGGCTGGATCTCTCTGGAAACACCATATATTTT.